These 10 T cell receptor beta chains came from one sample sequenced in a study of T cell responses to AZD1222 COVID-19 vaccine. TCRdb's copy holds only in-frame clones and misses some; the assay was immunoSEQ multiplex PCR. Altogether approximately 150,000 clones are present, 88% being singletons, with the ten largest covering 4.3%. Sequenced here: peripheral blood, sampled 28 days after the second AZD1222 dose. These receptors came from an adult who received the AZD1222 COVID-19 vaccine.

The chain couples TRBV6-2 or TRBV6-3 to TRBJ1-1, with D possibly matching TRBD1 (5 bases). The germline V and J ends were trimmed by 3 bases and 9 bases, with 17 bases remaining between them. This CDR3 is 14 amino acids long. Germline lookup yields CDR1 MNHEY and CDR2 SVGEGT. CDR3 in DNA: TGTGCCAGCAGTTATTTACGGGGGAACTTTAAAGCTTTCTTT. It is translated as CASSYLRGNFKAFF.

In DNA, the CDR3 is TGCAGCGTCCGGCCAGGGACATACACAGATACGCAGTATTTT. Protein product: CSVRPGTYTDTQYF. The gene calls are TRBV29-1 and TRBJ2-3; D might be TRBD1 (6 bases). Looked up from germline, CDR1 is SQVTM and CDR2 is ANQGSEA. The CDR3 sequence is 14 residues long. The V gene lost 6 bases and the J gene lost 2 bases, with 15 bases spanning the gap.

The chain recombines TRBV15 with TRBJ1-5; D gene ambiguous. Germline V lookup: CDR1 LNHNV, CDR2 YYDKDF (reference sequence). The ends were cut back, 1 base at V and 4 bases at J, with 5 bases in the middle. The CDR3 sequence is 13 residues long. The chain's CDR3 is CATSRAINQPQHF. Written as DNA, the CDR3 is TGTGCCACCAGCAGAGCCATAAATCAGCCCCAGCATTTT.

V usage is TRBV18 and J usage is TRBJ2-1, with TRBD2 matching over 9 bases. The CDR3 runs 18 residues. CDR1 and CDR2 (germline): KGHSH, LQKENI. J was trimmed by 3 bases and V by 2 bases; bases with no gene match: 11. Here the CDR3 DNA reads TGTGCCAGCTCACCATCCCGGAGAGTAGCGGGGGACTACAATGAGCAGTTCTTC. It specifies CASSPSRRVAGDYNEQFF.

With regard to this clone: This sample also contains other DNA sequences that code for the same CDR3. The chain carries TRBV11-3 and TRBJ2-2, with 7 positions matching TRBD1. The germline CDR1 and CDR2 sequences are SGHNT and YENEEA. The CDR3 runs to 14 residues. V dropped 1 base and J dropped 6; count of bases not matched to a gene: 2. Written as DNA, the CDR3 is TGTGCCAGCAGCTTAGGACAGGGATCCGGGGAGCTGTTTTTT. It specifies CASSLGQGSGELFF.

V and J are TRBV3-1 (or the pseudogene TRBV3-2) and TRBJ2-3; D is perhaps TRBD2 (5 bases). V was clipped by 3 bases and J by 8 bases, with 12 bases between them. The CDR3 runs 13 residues. Germline V lookup: CDR1 LGHDT, CDR2 YNNKEL (reference sequence). The CDR3 sequence is CASSQMGAFTQYF. CDR3 nucleotides: TGTGCCAGCAGCCAGATGGGAGCCTTTACGCAGTATTTT.

The CDR3 reads CASSLLPGSYEQYF. In nucleotides, the CDR3 is TGTGCCAGCAGTTTGCTCCCGGGCTCCTACGAGCAGTACTTC. The chain has TRBV27 and TRBJ2-7; D gene ambiguous. CDR1 and CDR2 (germline): MNHEY, SMNVEV (reference sequence). Trimming took 3 bases from V and 0 from J, leaving 9 bases between them. The CDR3 loop spans 14 amino acids.

The genes are TRBV18 and TRBJ1-1; D call uncertain. Per the germline V gene, CDR1 is KGHSH and CDR2 is LQKENI. V dropped 4 bases and J dropped 0 bases, with 12 bases sitting between them. CDR3 length: 15 amino acids. The CDR3 DNA reads as TGTGCCAGCTCACGGTCGGCAGATATGAACACTGAAGCTTTCTTT. Its protein product is CASSRSADMNTEAFF.

The V and J genes are TRBV3-1 (or the pseudogene TRBV3-2) and TRBJ1-1; D remains unclear. CDR3 length: 13 amino acids. V was pared by 4 bases and J by 1 base, with 7 bases between. Per the germline V gene, CDR1 is LGHDT and CDR2 is YNNKEL (reference sequence). The CDR3 sequence is CASSRQENTEAFF. In nucleotides, the CDR3 is TGTGCCAGCAGCCGTCAGGAGAACACTGAAGCTTTCTTT.

The CDR3 region is CASSLGTGATSTDTQYF. For the CDR3, the DNA is TGTGCCAGCAGCTTGGGGACAGGTGCCACTAGCACAGATACGCAGTATTTT. V gene TRBV5-8 combines with J gene TRBJ2-3, with TRBD1 identical over 7 bases. The CDR3 covers 17 residues. Germline assignment: CDR1 SGHTS and CDR2 YDEGEE. Germline trimming cut 0 bases from V and 0 bases from J; bases unmatched to any gene: 7.